The rows below give T cell receptor beta chains drawn from one sample of a study of blood T cell repertoires in COVID-19. Sequencing used immunoSEQ multiplex PCR; TCRdb keeps in-frame clones, though not all of them. This sample has around 250,000 clones, with roughly nine tenths found just once. Sequencing was carried out using peripheral blood. The receptors were gathered from a man in his sixties with acute or convalescent COVID-19. Both conserved end residues are part of each CDR3. A D gene is named only where the DNA matches it firmly. Only part of the rows carry a size: once, few, many, or a class if the clone is expanded.

clone_size: once; v_call: TRBV5-6; j_call: TRBJ2-2; d_call: TRBD1; cdr3_nt: TGTGCCAGCAGCTTGGGAAGGCAGGGGGCCACCGGGGAGCTGTTTTTT; cdr3_aa: CASSLGRQGATGELFF
clone_size: -; v_call: TRBV27; j_call: TRBJ1-5; d_call: TRBD1; cdr3_nt: TGTGCCAGCAGGAAGGGACAGGGTAAATGGACCCAGCATTTT; cdr3_aa: CASRKGQGKWTQHF
clone_size: -; v_call: TRBV28; j_call: TRBJ2-3; d_call: TRBD2; cdr3_nt: TGTGCCAGCATCCTTAGCGGGGGTCACACAGATACGCAGTATTTT; cdr3_aa: CASILSGGHTDTQYF
clone_size: -; v_call: TRBV4-3; j_call: TRBJ1-2; d_call: -; cdr3_nt: TGCGCCAGCAGCCCCGGGACTTTAAATGGCTACACCTTC; cdr3_aa: CASSPGTLNGYTF
clone_size: once; v_call: TRBV29-1; j_call: TRBJ2-3; d_call: -; cdr3_nt: TGCAGCTCGGTCCAGGCTAGCACAGATACGCAGTATTTT; cdr3_aa: CSSVQASTDTQYF
clone_size: -; v_call: TRBV6-2/TRBV6-3; j_call: TRBJ2-5; d_call: -; cdr3_nt: TGTGCCAGCAGTCCCCAGAAGACCCAGTACTTC; cdr3_aa: CASSPQKTQYF
clone_size: -; v_call: TRBV24-1; j_call: TRBJ2-5; d_call: TRBD2; cdr3_nt: TGTGCCACCAGTAAGCCGGGGGGCCAAGAGACCCAGTACTTC; cdr3_aa: CATSKPGGQETQYF
clone_size: -; v_call: TRBV21-1; j_call: TRBJ2-5; d_call: -; cdr3_nt: TGTGCCAGCAACGGAGACGGGGGAGGTCCCCAAGAGACCCAGTACTTC; cdr3_aa: CASNGDGGGPQETQYF
clone_size: once; v_call: TRBV6-6; j_call: TRBJ2-7; d_call: TRBD2; cdr3_nt: TGTGCCAGCAGTCCCCGGGAGGGCGACGAGCAGTACTTC; cdr3_aa: CASSPREGDEQYF
clone_size: -; v_call: TRBV28; j_call: TRBJ1-6; d_call: -; cdr3_nt: TGTGCCAGTTTTCGCAGCGACTTCTATAATTCACCCCTCCACTTT; cdr3_aa: CASFRSDFYNSPLHF
clone_size: -; v_call: TRBV7-2; j_call: TRBJ2-7; d_call: TRBD1; cdr3_nt: TGTGCCAGCAGCTACACAGGGGACTACGAGCAGTACTTC; cdr3_aa: CASSYTGDYEQYF
clone_size: -; v_call: TRBV13; j_call: TRBJ2-7; d_call: TRBD2; cdr3_nt: TGTGCCAGCAGCTTCACCCGAATAGCGGGAGCGCCCTACGAGCAGTACTTC; cdr3_aa: CASSFTRIAGAPYEQYF
clone_size: -; v_call: TRBV5-1; j_call: TRBJ2-7; d_call: TRBD2; cdr3_nt: TGCGCCAGCAGCTCGACGGCTAGCGGGAGCCACGAGCAGTACTTC; cdr3_aa: CASSSTASGSHEQYF
clone_size: -; v_call: TRBV18; j_call: TRBJ2-2; d_call: TRBD1; cdr3_nt: TGTGCCAGCTCAGTTAACAGGGGGCAGATGTCGAACACCGGGGAGCTGTTTTTT; cdr3_aa: CASSVNRGQMSNTGELFF
clone_size: -; v_call: TRBV5-6; j_call: TRBJ2-1; d_call: TRBD2; cdr3_nt: TGTGCCAGCAGCTCGGGAGGGTCGGATGAGCAGTTCTTC; cdr3_aa: CASSSGGSDEQFF
clone_size: few; v_call: TRBV9; j_call: TRBJ1-6; d_call: -; cdr3_nt: TGTGCCAGCAGCGTAGGGCCGGGACACTATAATTCACCCCTCCACTTT; cdr3_aa: CASSVGPGHYNSPLHF
clone_size: -; v_call: TRBV28; j_call: TRBJ2-1; d_call: -; cdr3_nt: TGTGCCAGCAGTTCCGGGATGGCGGGTGAGCAGTTCTTC; cdr3_aa: CASSSGMAGEQFF
clone_size: -; v_call: TRBV15; j_call: TRBJ1-6; d_call: -; cdr3_nt: TGTGCCACCAGCAGAGATAGAGGGTCGGATTCACCCCTCCACTTT; cdr3_aa: CATSRDRGSDSPLHF
clone_size: -; v_call: TRBV6-5; j_call: TRBJ2-7; d_call: -; cdr3_nt: TGTGCCAGCAGTTACTCGACAGGAGTTACCGACTACGAGCAGTACTTC; cdr3_aa: CASSYSTGVTDYEQYF
clone_size: -; v_call: TRBV7-3; j_call: TRBJ2-1; d_call: TRBD2; cdr3_nt: TGTGCCAGCAGCTCTCGGTCGCTAGCGGGAGGGCAAAATGAGCAGTTCTTC; cdr3_aa: CASSSRSLAGGQNEQFF
clone_size: -; v_call: TRBV7-9; j_call: TRBJ2-7; d_call: -; cdr3_nt: TGTGCCAGCAGCCCCCCCGGCAGGCTTTACGAGCAGTACTTC; cdr3_aa: CASSPPGRLYEQYF
clone_size: -; v_call: TRBV24-1; j_call: TRBJ1-2; d_call: -; cdr3_nt: TGTGCCACCAGTGATCCCAGGGCAGCTAACTATGGCTACACCTTC; cdr3_aa: CATSDPRAANYGYTF
clone_size: -; v_call: TRBV27; j_call: TRBJ2-2; d_call: TRBD2; cdr3_nt: TGTGCCAGCAGCCGGTTGAGCGGGACTTTAATCCCCGAGCTGTTTTTT; cdr3_aa: CASSRLSGTLIPELFF
clone_size: few; v_call: TRBV7-8; j_call: TRBJ1-2; d_call: -; cdr3_nt: TGTGCCAGCAGCTTATTAGCCAGGGGCTATGGCTACACCTTC; cdr3_aa: CASSLLARGYGYTF
clone_size: -; v_call: TRBV5-6; j_call: TRBJ2-3; d_call: TRBD1; cdr3_nt: TGTGCCAGCAGCTCCGGGTCACAGGGGCGGGATACGCAGTATTTT; cdr3_aa: CASSSGSQGRDTQYF
clone_size: few; v_call: TRBV27; j_call: TRBJ2-7; d_call: -; cdr3_nt: TGTGCCAGCGGTCGGGCGCTAGCGCTTCCCTACGAGCAGTACTTC; cdr3_aa: CASGRALALPYEQYF
clone_size: once; v_call: TRBV3-1/TRBV3-2; j_call: TRBJ2-2; d_call: TRBD2; cdr3_nt: TGTGCCAGCAGCCCCCTAGCGGGTGACGGGGAGCTGTTTTTT; cdr3_aa: CASSPLAGDGELFF
clone_size: -; v_call: TRBV4-3; j_call: TRBJ1-3; d_call: TRBD1; cdr3_nt: TGCGCCAGCAGCCAAGAGACAGGGCTTCTCTCTGGAAACACCATATATTTT; cdr3_aa: CASSQETGLLSGNTIYF
clone_size: -; v_call: TRBV6-5; j_call: TRBJ1-5; d_call: -; cdr3_nt: TGTGCCAGCGGAGCCAATCAGCCCCAGCATTTT; cdr3_aa: CASGANQPQHF
clone_size: -; v_call: TRBV20-1; j_call: TRBJ1-1; d_call: TRBD1; cdr3_nt: TGCAGTGCTAGTGGTGGGACAGGGTACGGCGTTGAAGCTTTCTTT; cdr3_aa: CSASGGTGYGVEAFF
clone_size: -; v_call: TRBV5-1; j_call: TRBJ1-3; d_call: -; cdr3_nt: TGCGCCAGCAGCTTGGCAGGGGCCTCTGGAAACACCATATATTTT; cdr3_aa: CASSLAGASGNTIYF
clone_size: -; v_call: TRBV10-3; j_call: TRBJ2-5; d_call: -; cdr3_nt: TGTGCCATCAGTGTTGACAGGCAAGAGACCCAGTACTTC; cdr3_aa: CAISVDRQETQYF
clone_size: -; v_call: TRBV6-5; j_call: TRBJ2-7; d_call: TRBD1; cdr3_nt: TGTGCCAGCAGACAGGGGTTAAGCGAGCAGTACTTC; cdr3_aa: CASRQGLSEQYF
clone_size: -; v_call: TRBV10-2; j_call: TRBJ1-6; d_call: -; cdr3_nt: TGCGCCAGCAGTGATCGTAACAGATTACTTTCACCCCTCCACTTT; cdr3_aa: CASSDRNRLLSPLHF
clone_size: -; v_call: TRBV5-6; j_call: TRBJ1-1; d_call: -; cdr3_nt: TGTGCCAGCAGCCTCAGACCCAGAGGAACTGAAGCTTTCTTT; cdr3_aa: CASSLRPRGTEAFF
clone_size: once; v_call: TRBV7-3; j_call: TRBJ2-2; d_call: -; cdr3_nt: TGTGCCAGCAGCCCGGGACTTAACACCGGGGAGCTGTTTTTT; cdr3_aa: CASSPGLNTGELFF
clone_size: many; v_call: TRBV7-9; j_call: TRBJ2-1; d_call: TRBD1; cdr3_nt: TGTGCCAGCAGCACCCTGGACAGGGTAGGCAATGAGCAGTTCTTC; cdr3_aa: CASSTLDRVGNEQFF
clone_size: few; v_call: TRBV24-1; j_call: TRBJ2-3; d_call: TRBD2; cdr3_nt: TGTGCCACCAGTGACCCCGGACTAGCGGGAGTGGATACGCAGTATTTT; cdr3_aa: CATSDPGLAGVDTQYF
clone_size: -; v_call: TRBV28; j_call: TRBJ2-2; d_call: TRBD2; cdr3_nt: TGTGCCAGCAGAAACGGACTAGCGGGAGTCACCGGGGAGCTGTTTTTT; cdr3_aa: CASRNGLAGVTGELFF